Below are 32 T cell receptor beta chains sequenced from a single sample in a study of beta chain features in type 1 diabetes. TCRB transcripts that were expressed got sequenced, as all of the isolated RNA had been reverse transcribed. The data were produced by immunoSEQ multiplex PCR, yet TCRdb's version contains in-frame clones alone and is incomplete. The repertoire holds 850,000 to 900,000 clones, with roughly a sixth as singletons. Material for sequencing was naive CD4+ T cells from blood. These receptors were obtained from a woman aged 18-29 years in good health.

This clone came up a few times. This chain uses TRBV6-1 with TRBJ2-1; the D gene is possibly TRBD2 (6 bases). CDR1 is MNHNS and CDR2 is SASEGT in the germline V gene. This CDR3 has 13 residues. V lost 3 bases and J 12 bases, leaving 15 bases between the germline ends. The CDR3 DNA sequence: TGTGCCAGCAGTGATCATGGGGGGTTGAGGCAGTTCTTC. Amino acids: CASSDHGGLRQFF.

As DNA, the CDR3 is TGTGCCAGCAGCGTCGGCGCGCAGAACACTGAAGCTTTCTTT. As protein: CASSVGAQNTEAFF. The J gene is TRBJ1-1, the V gene TRBV7-9; D call uncertain. Germline V lookup: CDR1 SEHNR, CDR2 FQNEAQ (reference sequence). The CDR3 contains 14 residues. Trimming pared 5 bases from V and 1 base from J, leaving 11 bases between.

This clone occurred a few times. The CDR3: CASSGQVAVYEQYF. The DNA of the CDR3 is TGTGCCAGCAGTGGTCAGGTTGCTGTTTACGAGCAGTACTTC. The V and J genes are TRBV2 and TRBJ2-7; D is undetermined. The V gene lost 4 bases and the J gene lost 4 bases, with 14 bases spanning the gap. The CDR3 is 14 residues long. Germline V lookup: CDR1 SNHLY, CDR2 FYNNEI.

The rearrangement uses TRBV28 and TRBJ1-1; 7 positions match TRBD1. The V gene end was trimmed by 3 bases and the J gene end by 2 bases; junction bases not matched to a gene: 6. CDR3 size: 15 residues. Germline CDR1 reads MDHEN; CDR2 reads SYDVKM. The CDR3 protein is CASSFSDRFNTEAFF. CDR3 bases: TGTGCCAGCAGTTTCTCGGACAGGTTTAACACTGAAGCTTTCTTT.

The chain carries TRBV9 and TRBJ1-1, with unresolved D. V lost 0 bases and J lost 0, with 3 bases in between. From germline, CDR1 is SGDLS and CDR2 YYNGEE. The CDR3 sequence is 13 residues long. The CDR3 is CASSVDVNTEAFF. CDR3 DNA: TGTGCCAGCAGCGTAGATGTGAACACTGAAGCTTTCTTT.

This clone was recorded a few times. The chain employs TRBV4-1 and TRBJ2-7; D is tentatively TRBD1 or TRBD2 (5 bases each). Germline CDR1 is MGHRA and CDR2 is YSYEKL. The CDR3 covers 15 residues. With 1 base removed from V and 0 bases from J, the gap between germline ends came to 10 bases. CDR3 in DNA: TGCGCCAGCAGCCAAGTTGGGGGTTTCTCCTACGAGCAGTACTTC. Its translation: CASSQVGGFSYEQYF.

This clone has just one count. The V call is TRBV6-5, the J call TRBJ1-5, with D unclear. The germline V and J ends were trimmed by 7 bases and 1 base, with 14 bases remaining between them. Germline V lookup: CDR1 MNHEY, CDR2 SVGAGI. The CDR3 loop spans 15 amino acids. The CDR3 is CASTPSRKSNQPQHF. As DNA, the CDR3 is TGTGCCAGCACCCCGTCCCGAAAGAGCAATCAGCCCCAGCATTTT.

This chain connects TRBV7-2 to TRBJ2-7, with 12 bases identical to TRBD2. Germline CDR1 SGHTA, CDR2 FQGNSA. The CDR3 is 18 residues long. The V segment lost 1 base and the J segment 1 base; nucleotides outside the gene matches: 8. CDR3 sequence: CASSLVASGRARSYEQYF. The CDR3 DNA follows: TGTGCCAGCAGCTTAGTCGCTAGCGGGAGGGCTCGATCCTACGAGCAGTACTTC.

This chain uses TRBV27 with TRBJ1-1, with 8 bases lining up with TRBD1. Trimming took 3 bases from V and 5 from J; bases not matched to a gene: 5. This CDR3 contains 14 residues. CDR1 and CDR2 from the germline V gene are MNHEY and SMNVEV (reference sequence). CDR3 region: CASSFSGGRTEAFF. CDR3 coding DNA: TGTGCCAGCAGTTTTTCAGGGGGCCGGACTGAAGCTTTCTTT.

The V and J genes are TRBV19 and TRBJ1-5, with D possibly being TRBD1 (5 bases). This CDR3 comprises 15 residues. V was trimmed by 3 bases and J by 3 bases, leaving 12 bases between them. Germline V lookup: CDR1 LNHDA, CDR2 SQIVND (reference sequence). CDR3 DNA sequence: TGTGCCAGTAGTATCCAGGGTGATTTCAATCAGCCCCAGCATTTT. It codes for CASSIQGDFNQPQHF.

This clone was seen more than once but under ten times. The CDR3 is CASSPRSFPSTGELFF. CDR3 nucleotides: TGTGCCAGCAGCCCCAGGAGTTTTCCGAGCACCGGGGAGCTGTTTTTT. The chain employs TRBV7-9 and TRBJ2-2; D unresolved. Germline V lookup: CDR1 SEHNR, CDR2 FQNEAQ (reference sequence). There are 16 residues in the CDR3. The V and J ends lost 5 bases and 4 bases respectively, with 17 bases between them. Looking up the rest from reference TRBV7-9 and TRBJ2-2 gives the full variable domain: DTGVSQNPRHKITKRGQNVTFRCDPISEHNRLYWYRQTLGQGPEFLTYFQNEAQLEKSRLLSDRFSAERPKGSFSTLEIQRTEQGDSAMYLCASSPRSFPSTGELFFGEGSRLTVL.

The chain recombines TRBV7-9 with TRBJ2-3, with TRBD2 matching over 7 bases. The CDR3 is 19 amino acids. J lost 3 bases, V lost 7 bases, and 22 bases had no gene match. Germline-derived CDR1 and CDR2 are SEHNR and FQNEAQ (reference sequence). For the CDR3, the DNA is TGTGCCAGCACCCAAGCGACTCCCCTTGCGGGAGTGGGAACAGATACGCAGTATTTT. It yields the protein CASTQATPLAGVGTDTQYF.

V and J are TRBV7-2 and TRBJ1-4, with unresolved D. Germline-derived CDR1 and CDR2 are SGHTA and FQGNSA. This CDR3 has 14 residues. Trimming left V 5 bases short and J 0 bases short, with 7 bases between. The DNA for the CDR3 is TGTGCCAGCAGCCGATCTGCAACTAATGAAAAACTGTTTTTT. It translates to CASSRSATNEKLFF.

This chain joins TRBV27 and TRBJ2-1; TRBD2 agrees at 8 bases. V dropped 5 bases and J dropped 7; count of bases not matched to a gene: 19. The CDR3 is 18 residues long. Germline CDR1 is MNHEY and CDR2 is SMNVEV (reference sequence). The CDR3 coding sequence is TGTGCCAGCAGTCTCCCCGTCCTACTAGCGGTGGTTCAGAATGAGCAGTTCTTC. Translating it yields CASSLPVLLAVVQNEQFF.

This clone was seen only a few times. An end of the junction differs from the germline gene, which may be a read error. The chain employs TRBV2 and TRBJ1-1; weak D call: TRBD1 (5 bases). Germline V gene lookup returns CDR1 SNHLY and CDR2 FYNNEI. This CDR3 region has 14 residues. The CDR3, as DNA: TGTGCCAGCAGGGAAGGGGTGATAAACACTGAAGCTTTCTTT. It is translated as CASREGVINTEAFF.

This clone was recorded a few times. The chain carries TRBV20-1 and TRBJ2-5; no firm D call. There are 11 residues in the CDR3. V dropped 4 bases and J dropped 9 bases, with 12 bases sitting between them. CDR1 and CDR2 (germline): DFQATT, SNEGSKA (reference sequence). The CDR3 sequence is CSATVLRAQYF. DNA of the CDR3: TGCAGTGCTACGGTATTACGGGCCCAGTACTTC.

The chain combines TRBV15 with TRBJ2-7; D remains unclear. The CDR3 contains 15 residues. Trimming stripped 0 bases from V and 0 bases from J, with 9 bases between. The germline gives CDR1 LNHNV, CDR2 YYDKDF (reference sequence). CDR3 loop: CATSRDYEDSYEQYF. DNA of the CDR3: TGTGCCACCAGCAGAGATTACGAGGACTCCTACGAGCAGTACTTC.

The chain is built from TRBV2 and TRBJ1-1; D is perhaps TRBD1 (6 bases). Trimming left V 6 bases short and J 7 bases short, with 12 bases between. This CDR3 is 12 amino acids long. CDR1 and CDR2 (germline): SNHLY, FYNNEI. DNA of the CDR3: TGTGCCAGCAGATCCATGGACAGTGAAGCTTTCTTT. It translates to CASRSMDSEAFF.

This clone was picked up a small number of times. The J gene is TRBJ1-1, the V gene TRBV10-3, with D tentatively TRBD1 (5 bases). Trimming left V 8 bases short and J 3 bases short, with 22 bases between. The CDR3 sequence is 16 residues long. CDR1 is ENHRY and CDR2 is SYGVKD in the germline V gene. The CDR3 is CAIAVGTAGIDTEAFF. The CDR3 nucleotides are TGTGCCATCGCTGTCGGGACCGCTGGAATAGACACTGAAGCTTTCTTT.

Only a few counts were recorded for this clone. J is TRBJ2-5 and V is TRBV29-1; 11 bases map to TRBD1. Near its end, the DNA agrees better with TRBJ2-7, so the J call may be wrong. Germline V gives CDR1 SQVTM, CDR2 ANQGSEA. The CDR3 sequence is 15 residues long. The CDR3 region has the DNA TGCAGCGTTACCTCCGGGACAGGGGGTCCCTACGAGCAGTACTTC. Amino acid sequence: CSVTSGTGGPYEQYF.

The J gene is TRBJ2-1, the V gene TRBV10-3, with a weak D call TRBD1 (6 bases). CDR1 and CDR2 from the germline V gene are ENHRY and SYGVKD. V lost 0 bases and J 8 bases, leaving 11 bases between the germline ends. CDR3 length: 14 amino acids. The CDR3 sequence is CAISESKGVDEQFF. DNA for the CDR3: TGTGCCATCAGTGAGTCCAAGGGGGTGGATGAGCAGTTCTTC.

In its sample, this clone was seen a few times. This chain links TRBV5-4 with TRBJ1-5, with 7 bases aligning to TRBD1. This CDR3 spans 16 amino acids. Germline-derived CDR1 and CDR2 are SGHNT and YYREEE (reference sequence). The junction had 12 bases not matched to a gene; V was cut back by 9 bases and J by 0 bases. The CDR3 loop reads CATSFSTGNSNQPQHF. CDR3 bases: TGTGCCACTTCGTTTTCGACAGGGAATAGCAATCAGCCCCAGCATTTT.

In regard to this clone: This sample also contains other DNA sequences that code for the same CDR3. The rearrangement uses TRBV20-1 and TRBJ2-1; D gene uncertain. V lost 4 bases and J 7 bases, leaving 5 bases between the germline ends. There are 10 residues in the CDR3. Germline assignment: CDR1 DFQATT and CDR2 SNEGSKA (reference sequence). CDR3 in DNA: TGCAGTGCTACTAAAAATGAGCAGTTCTTC. Protein: CSATKNEQFF.

The chain employs TRBV5-1 and TRBJ1-5; 7 nucleotides match TRBD1. Germline V gives CDR1 SGHRS, CDR2 YFSETQ. J lost 1 base, V lost 4 bases, and 5 bases had no gene match. The CDR3 has 15 residues. This CDR3 is CASSPGDRSNQPQHF. CDR3 nucleotide sequence: TGCGCCAGCAGCCCCGGGGACAGAAGCAATCAGCCCCAGCATTTT.

This clone has just a few counts. This chain joins TRBV7-3 and TRBJ1-1, with D possibly TRBD1 on 6 matching bases. This CDR3 is 15 amino acids long. Trimming removed 5 bases at V and 5 bases at J, with 18 bases between. Looked up from germline, CDR1 is SGHTA and CDR2 is FQGTGA. CDR3 bases: TGTGCCAGCAGCCCCCAGGGAGGGGGGAGGACTGAAGCTTTCTTT. It specifies CASSPQGGGRTEAFF.

This clone was counted a single time. The CDR3 nucleotides are TGTGCCAGCAGAACCCGACAGCTGAACTATGGCTACACCTTC. Translating it yields CASRTRQLNYGYTF. The chain carries TRBV6-1 and TRBJ1-2, with D possibly matching TRBD1 (5 bases). Per the germline V gene, CDR1 is MNHNS and CDR2 is SASEGT. V lost 6 bases to trimming and J lost 2 bases, with 13 bases between them. This CDR3 is 14 amino acids long.

This clone showed up just a few times. Other DNA variants within this sample encode the same CDR3. The chain recombines TRBV18 with TRBJ2-2, with 9 bases that match TRBD2. Germline CDR1 reads KGHSH; CDR2 reads LQKENI. V trimming: 3 bases; J trimming: 2 bases; junction bases outside the gene matches: 1. This CDR3 has 15 amino acids. CDR3 amino acids: CASSPGLANTGELFF. The CDR3 DNA sequence: TGTGCCAGCTCACCGGGACTAGCAAACACCGGGGAGCTGTTTTTT.

CDR3 in DNA: TGCGCCAGCAGCCAAGAATTCCACAGTGGCCGGGGGCGCTACGAGCAGTACTTC. It codes for CASSQEFHSGRGRYEQYF. The V and J genes are TRBV4-1 and TRBJ2-7; perhaps D is TRBD1 or TRBD2 (6 bases each). CDR1 is MGHRA and CDR2 is YSYEKL in the germline V gene. The V end lost 0 bases, the J end lost 3 bases, and 21 bases lay between the germline ends. The CDR3 runs to 18 residues.

This clone was detected a few times. One end of the junction fails to match germline, which may point to a read error. The V gene is TRBV29-1, the J gene TRBJ2-5; D not resolved. Gene TRBJ2-7 matches the end of the DNA better, so the J call may be wrong. Looked up from germline, CDR1 is SQVTM and CDR2 is ANQGSEA. The CDR3 is 14 residues long. Here the CDR3 reads CSVVTAESSSEQYF. The CDR3 region has the DNA TGCAGCGTCGTCACAGCTGAAAGCTCCTCCGAGCAGTACTTC.

This chain connects TRBV2 to TRBJ2-7; 12 bases are a match to TRBD2. CDR3 length: 15 residues. Germline loops: CDR1 SNHLY, CDR2 FYNNEI. With V trimmed by 5 bases and J by 12 bases, 14 bases remained unmatched. As DNA, the CDR3 is TGTGCCAGCAGTACAATAATGACTAGCGGGAGAGTGGGGTACTTC. Translated: CASSTIMTSGRVGYF.

In this sample, this clone turned up a few times. The chain recombines TRBV28 with TRBJ2-7; 10 bases fit TRBD1. The CDR3 runs 15 residues. Germline CDR1 MDHEN, CDR2 SYDVKM. Unmatched junction bases numbered 12, after V lost 10 bases and J lost 3 bases. CDR3 sequence: CATTGGTGEFYEQYF. The CDR3 DNA reads as TGTGCCACAACGGGGGGGACAGGGGAATTCTACGAGCAGTACTTC.

This chain joins TRBV4-1 and TRBJ1-5; the D gene is possibly TRBD1 (6 bases). Trimming cost V 0 bases and J 5 bases, with 11 bases left between them. This CDR3 spans 15 amino acids. Germline-derived CDR1 and CDR2 are MGHRA and YSYEKL. CDR3 residues: CASSQDLTGYQPQHF. The CDR3 DNA is TGCGCCAGCAGCCAAGATTTGACAGGTTATCAGCCCCAGCATTTT.